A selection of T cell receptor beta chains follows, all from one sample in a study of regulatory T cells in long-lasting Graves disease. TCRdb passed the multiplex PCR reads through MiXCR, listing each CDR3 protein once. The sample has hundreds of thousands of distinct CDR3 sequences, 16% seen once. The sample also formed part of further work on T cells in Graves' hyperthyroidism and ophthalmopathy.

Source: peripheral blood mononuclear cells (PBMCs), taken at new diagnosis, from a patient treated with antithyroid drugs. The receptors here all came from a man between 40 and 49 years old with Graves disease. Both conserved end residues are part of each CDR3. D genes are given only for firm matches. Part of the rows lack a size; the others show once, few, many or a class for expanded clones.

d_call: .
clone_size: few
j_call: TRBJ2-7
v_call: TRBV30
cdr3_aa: CAWSVGAEYEQYF
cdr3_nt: TGTGCCTGGAGTGTCGGGGCCGAGTACGAGCAGTACTTC

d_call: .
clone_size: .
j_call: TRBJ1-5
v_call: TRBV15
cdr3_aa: CATGTGLNQPQHF
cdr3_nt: TGTGCCACCGGTACAGGTCTCAATCAGCCCCAGCATTTT

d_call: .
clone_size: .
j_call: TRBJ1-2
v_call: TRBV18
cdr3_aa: CASSPTGFPYGYTF
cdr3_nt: TGTGCCAGCTCACCCACTGGGTTTCCATATGGCTACACCTTC

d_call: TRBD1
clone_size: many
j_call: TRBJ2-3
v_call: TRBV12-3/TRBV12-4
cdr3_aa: CASSPLEDRASTDTQYF
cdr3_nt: TGTGCCAGCAGTCCCCTCGAGGACAGGGCCAGCACAGATACGCAGTATTTT

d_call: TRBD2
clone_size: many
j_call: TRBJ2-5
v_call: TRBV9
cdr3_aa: CASSVGGSSGGGYQETQYF
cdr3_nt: TGTGCCAGCAGCGTAGGCGGCTCTAGCGGGGGGGGGTACCAAGAGACCCAGTACTTC

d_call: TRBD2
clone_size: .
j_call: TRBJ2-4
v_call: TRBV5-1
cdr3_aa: CASSLVGLAGGSKYF
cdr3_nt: TGCGCCAGCAGCTTGGTAGGACTAGCGGGGGGTTCGAAGTACTTC

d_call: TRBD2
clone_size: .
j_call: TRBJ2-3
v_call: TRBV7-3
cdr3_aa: CASSYSGGRTDTQYF
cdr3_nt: TGTGCCAGCAGCTATAGCGGGGGGCGCACAGATACGCAGTATTTT

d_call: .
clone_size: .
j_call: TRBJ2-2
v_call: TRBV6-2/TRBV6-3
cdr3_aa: CASSRLVAGGGELFF
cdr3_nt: TGTGCCAGCAGTCGGTTAGTGGCGGGCGGCGGGGAGCTGTTTTTT

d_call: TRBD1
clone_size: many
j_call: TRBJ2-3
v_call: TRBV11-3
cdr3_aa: CASSLDRGLGTDTQYF
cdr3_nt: TGTGCCAGCAGCCTCGACAGGGGGCTTGGCACAGATACGCAGTATTTT

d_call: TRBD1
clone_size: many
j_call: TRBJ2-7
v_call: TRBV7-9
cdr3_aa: CASSPGTGGPYEQYF
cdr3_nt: TGTGCCAGCAGCCCCGGGACAGGGGGTCCCTACGAGCAGTACTTC